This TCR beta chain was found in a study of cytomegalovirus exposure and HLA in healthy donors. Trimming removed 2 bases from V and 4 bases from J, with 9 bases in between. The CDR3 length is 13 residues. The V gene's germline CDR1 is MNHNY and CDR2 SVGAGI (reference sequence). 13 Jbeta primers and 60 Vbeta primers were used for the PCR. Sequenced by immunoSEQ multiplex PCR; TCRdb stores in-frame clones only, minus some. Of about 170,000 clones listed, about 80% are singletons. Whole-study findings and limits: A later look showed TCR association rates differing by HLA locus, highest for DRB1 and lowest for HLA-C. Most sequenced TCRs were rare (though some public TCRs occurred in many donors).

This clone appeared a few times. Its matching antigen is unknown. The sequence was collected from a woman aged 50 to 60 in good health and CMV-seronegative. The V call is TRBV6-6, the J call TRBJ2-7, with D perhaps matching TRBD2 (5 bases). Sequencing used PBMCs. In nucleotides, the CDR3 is TGTGCCAGCAGTTACGGAGCGGTTTACGAGCAGTACTTC. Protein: CASSYGAVYEQYF.